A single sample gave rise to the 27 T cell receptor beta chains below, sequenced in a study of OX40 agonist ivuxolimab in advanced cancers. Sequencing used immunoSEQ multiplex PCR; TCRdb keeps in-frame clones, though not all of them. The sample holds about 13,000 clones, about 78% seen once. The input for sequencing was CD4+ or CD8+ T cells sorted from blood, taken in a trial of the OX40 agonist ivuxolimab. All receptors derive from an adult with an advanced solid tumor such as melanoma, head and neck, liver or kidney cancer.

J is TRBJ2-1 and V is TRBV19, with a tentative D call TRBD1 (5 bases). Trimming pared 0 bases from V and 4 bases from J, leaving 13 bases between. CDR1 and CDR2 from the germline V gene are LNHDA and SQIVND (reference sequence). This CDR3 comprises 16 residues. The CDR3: CASSIDKWQGYNEQFF. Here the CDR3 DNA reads TGTGCCAGTAGTATAGATAAGTGGCAGGGTTACAATGAGCAGTTCTTC.

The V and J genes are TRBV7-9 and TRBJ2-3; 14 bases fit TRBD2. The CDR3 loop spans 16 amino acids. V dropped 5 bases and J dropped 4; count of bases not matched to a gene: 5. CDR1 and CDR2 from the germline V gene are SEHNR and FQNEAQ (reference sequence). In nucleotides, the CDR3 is TGTGCCAGCAGCCTGGGACTAGCGGGAGTTTCAGATACGCAGTATTTT. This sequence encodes CASSLGLAGVSDTQYF.

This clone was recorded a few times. CDR3 nucleotide sequence: TGTGCCAGTCGGGACCCAGGCACAGATACGCAGTATTTT. This translates into CASRDPGTDTQYF. This rearrangement joins TRBV7-9 to TRBJ2-3, with D perhaps assigned TRBD1 or TRBD2 (5 bases each). The CDR3 totals 13 residues. The germline V gene has CDR1 SEHNR and CDR2 FQNEAQ (reference sequence). V dropped 9 bases and J dropped 1 base, with 11 bases sitting between them.

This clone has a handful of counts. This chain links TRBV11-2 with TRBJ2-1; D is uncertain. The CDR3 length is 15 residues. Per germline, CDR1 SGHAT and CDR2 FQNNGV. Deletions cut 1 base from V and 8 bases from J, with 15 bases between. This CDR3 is CASSLGIWATDEQFF. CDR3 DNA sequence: TGTGCCAGCAGCTTAGGAATCTGGGCGACGGATGAGCAGTTCTTC.

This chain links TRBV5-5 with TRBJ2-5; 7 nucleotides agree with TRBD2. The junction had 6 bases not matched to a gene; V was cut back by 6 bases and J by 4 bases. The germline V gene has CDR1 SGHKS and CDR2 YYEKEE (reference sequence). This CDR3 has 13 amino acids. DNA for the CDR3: TGTGCCAGCATCCCATCGGGGGGAGAGACCCAGTACTTC. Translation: CASIPSGGETQYF. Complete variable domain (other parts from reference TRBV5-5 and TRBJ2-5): DAGVTQSPTHLIKTRGQQVTLRCSPISGHKSVSWYQQVLGQGPQFIFQYYEKEERGRGNFPDRFSARQFPNYSSELNVNALLLGDSALYLCASIPSGGETQYFGPGTRLLVL.

The CDR3 is CASSLWDTGELFF. The CDR3 bases are TGTGCCAGCAGCTTATGGGACACCGGGGAGCTGTTTTTT. The rearrangement links TRBV7-9 to TRBJ2-2, with D unresolved. Per the germline V gene, CDR1 is SEHNR and CDR2 is FQNEAQ (reference sequence). Trimming removed 2 bases at V and 3 bases at J, with 4 bases between. The CDR3 is made up of 13 amino acids.

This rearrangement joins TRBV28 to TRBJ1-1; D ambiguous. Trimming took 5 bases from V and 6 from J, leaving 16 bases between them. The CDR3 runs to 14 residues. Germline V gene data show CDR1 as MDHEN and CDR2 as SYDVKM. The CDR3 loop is CASSPGSTRPEAFF. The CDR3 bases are TGTGCCAGCAGTCCCGGGAGCACACGCCCTGAAGCTTTCTTT. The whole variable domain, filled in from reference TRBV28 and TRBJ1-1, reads DVKVTQSSRYLVKRTGEKVFLECVQDMDHENMFWYRQDPGLGLRLIYFSYDVKMKEKGDIPEGYSVSREKKERFSLILESASTNQTSMYLCASSPGSTRPEAFFGQGTRLTVV.

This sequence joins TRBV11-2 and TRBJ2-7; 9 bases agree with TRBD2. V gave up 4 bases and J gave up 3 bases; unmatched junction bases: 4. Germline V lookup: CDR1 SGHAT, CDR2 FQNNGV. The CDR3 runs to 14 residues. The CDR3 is CASSSRTSVYEQYF. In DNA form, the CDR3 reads TGTGCCAGCAGCTCCCGGACTAGCGTCTACGAGCAGTACTTC.

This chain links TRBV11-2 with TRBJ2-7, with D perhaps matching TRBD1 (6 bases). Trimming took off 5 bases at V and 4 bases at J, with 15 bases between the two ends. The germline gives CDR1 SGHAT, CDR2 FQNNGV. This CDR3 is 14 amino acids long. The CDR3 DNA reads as TGTGCCAGCAGCGCTGACAGGCACCCTTACGAGCAGTACTTC. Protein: CASSADRHPYEQYF.

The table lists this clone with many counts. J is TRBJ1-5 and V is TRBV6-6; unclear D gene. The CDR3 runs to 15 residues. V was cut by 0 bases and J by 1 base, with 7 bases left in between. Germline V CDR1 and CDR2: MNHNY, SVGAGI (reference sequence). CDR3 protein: CASSYSIISNQPQHF. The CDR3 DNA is TGTGCCAGCAGTTACTCGATTATCAGCAATCAGCCCCAGCATTTT.

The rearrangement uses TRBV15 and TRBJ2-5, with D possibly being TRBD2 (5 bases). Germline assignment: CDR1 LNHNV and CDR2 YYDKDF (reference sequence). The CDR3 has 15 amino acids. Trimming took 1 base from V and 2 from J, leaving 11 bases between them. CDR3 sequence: CATSRVVAPQETQYF. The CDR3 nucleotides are TGTGCCACCAGCAGAGTCGTAGCGCCACAAGAGACCCAGTACTTC.

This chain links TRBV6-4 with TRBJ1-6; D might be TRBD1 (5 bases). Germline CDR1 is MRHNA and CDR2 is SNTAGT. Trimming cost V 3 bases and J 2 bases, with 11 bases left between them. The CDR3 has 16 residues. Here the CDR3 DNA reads TGTGCCAGCAGTGAGGTTGCAGGGCCCTATAATTCACCCCTCCACTTT. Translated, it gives CASSEVAGPYNSPLHF.

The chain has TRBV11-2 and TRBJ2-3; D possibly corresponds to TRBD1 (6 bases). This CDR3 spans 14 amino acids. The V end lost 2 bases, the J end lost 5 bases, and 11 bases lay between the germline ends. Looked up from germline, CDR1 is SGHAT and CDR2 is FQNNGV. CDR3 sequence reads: CASSLPPGVDTQYF. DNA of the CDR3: TGTGCCAGCAGCTTACCCCCAGGGGTAGATACGCAGTATTTT.

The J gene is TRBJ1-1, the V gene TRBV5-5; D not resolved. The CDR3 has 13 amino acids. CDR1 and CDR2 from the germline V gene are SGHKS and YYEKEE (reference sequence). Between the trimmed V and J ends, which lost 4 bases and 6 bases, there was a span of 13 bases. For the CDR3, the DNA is TGTGCCAGCAGCCAAGGTCCAGACTCTGAAGCTTTCTTT. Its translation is CASSQGPDSEAFF.

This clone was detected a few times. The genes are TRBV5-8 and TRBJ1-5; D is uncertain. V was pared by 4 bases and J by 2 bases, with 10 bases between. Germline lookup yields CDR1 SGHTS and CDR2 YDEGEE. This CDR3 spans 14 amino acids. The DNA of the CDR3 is TGTGCCAGCAGCAATGGACGGCGCAATCAGCCCCAGCATTTT. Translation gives CASSNGRRNQPQHF.

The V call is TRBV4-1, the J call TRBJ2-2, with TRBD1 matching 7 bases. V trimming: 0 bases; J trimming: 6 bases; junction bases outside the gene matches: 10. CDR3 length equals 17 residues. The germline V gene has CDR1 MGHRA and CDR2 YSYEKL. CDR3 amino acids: CASSQEGRGSWSGELFF. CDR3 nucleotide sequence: TGCGCCAGCAGCCAAGAAGGCAGGGGGAGTTGGTCCGGGGAGCTGTTTTTT.

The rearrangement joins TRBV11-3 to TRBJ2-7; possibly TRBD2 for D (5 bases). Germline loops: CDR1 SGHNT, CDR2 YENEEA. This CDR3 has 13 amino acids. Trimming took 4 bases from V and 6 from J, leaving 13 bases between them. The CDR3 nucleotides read TGTGCCAGCAGCTCCGGGGTAGGGCGCGAGCAGTACTTC. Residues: CASSSGVGREQYF.

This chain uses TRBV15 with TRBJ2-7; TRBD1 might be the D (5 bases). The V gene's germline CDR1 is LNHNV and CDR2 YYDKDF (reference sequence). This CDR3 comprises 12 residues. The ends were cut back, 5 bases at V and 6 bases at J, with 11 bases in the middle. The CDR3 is CATSWGLSEQYF. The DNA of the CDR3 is TGTGCCACCAGCTGGGGCCTCTCCGAGCAGTACTTC.

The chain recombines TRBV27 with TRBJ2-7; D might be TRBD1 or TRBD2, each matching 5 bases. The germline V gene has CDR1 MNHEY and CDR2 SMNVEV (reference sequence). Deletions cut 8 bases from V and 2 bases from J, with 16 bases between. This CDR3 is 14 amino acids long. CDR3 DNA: TGTGCCAGCCGACAGTGGGAGAGGCCCTACGAGCAGTACTTC. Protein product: CASRQWERPYEQYF.

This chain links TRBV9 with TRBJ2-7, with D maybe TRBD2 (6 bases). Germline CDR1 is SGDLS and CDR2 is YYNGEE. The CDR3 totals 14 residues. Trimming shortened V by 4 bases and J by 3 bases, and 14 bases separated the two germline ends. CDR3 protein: CASSPGTLGYEQYF. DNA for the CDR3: TGTGCCAGCAGCCCCGGGACTCTGGGCTACGAGCAGTACTTC.

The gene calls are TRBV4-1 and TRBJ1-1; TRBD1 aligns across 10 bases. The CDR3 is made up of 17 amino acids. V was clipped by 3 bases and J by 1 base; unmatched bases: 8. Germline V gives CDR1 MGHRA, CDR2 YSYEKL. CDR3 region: CASSQTPGQGPNTEAFF. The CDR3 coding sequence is TGCGCCAGCAGCCAGACACCGGGACAGGGGCCGAACACTGAAGCTTTCTTT.

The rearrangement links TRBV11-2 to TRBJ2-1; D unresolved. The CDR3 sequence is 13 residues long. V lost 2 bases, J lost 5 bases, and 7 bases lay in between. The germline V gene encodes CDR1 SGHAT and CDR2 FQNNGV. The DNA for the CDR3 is TGTGCCAGCAGCTTACACGGTAACAATGAGCAGTTCTTC. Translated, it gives CASSLHGNNEQFF.

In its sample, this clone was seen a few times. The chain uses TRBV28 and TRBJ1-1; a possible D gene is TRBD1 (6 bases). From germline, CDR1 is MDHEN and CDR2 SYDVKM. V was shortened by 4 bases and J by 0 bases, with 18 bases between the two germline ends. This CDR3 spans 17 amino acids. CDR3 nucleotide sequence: TGTGCCAGCAGTTCCGCGTTTGGGGGGGCCTTGAACACTGAAGCTTTCTTT. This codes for CASSSAFGGALNTEAFF.

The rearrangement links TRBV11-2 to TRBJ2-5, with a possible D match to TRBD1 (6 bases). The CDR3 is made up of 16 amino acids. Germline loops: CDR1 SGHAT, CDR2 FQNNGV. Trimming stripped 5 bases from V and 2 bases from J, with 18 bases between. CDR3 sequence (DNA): TGTGCCAGCAGCAGTAGACAGGAGAAGTGGCAAGAGACCCAGTACTTC. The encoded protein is CASSSRQEKWQETQYF.

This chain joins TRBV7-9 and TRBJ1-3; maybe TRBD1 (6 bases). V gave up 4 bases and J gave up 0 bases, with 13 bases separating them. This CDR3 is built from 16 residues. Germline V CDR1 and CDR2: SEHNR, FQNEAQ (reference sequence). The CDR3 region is CASSSEGGYSGNTIYF. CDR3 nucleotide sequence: TGTGCCAGCAGCTCTGAAGGGGGGTACTCTGGAAACACCATATATTTT.

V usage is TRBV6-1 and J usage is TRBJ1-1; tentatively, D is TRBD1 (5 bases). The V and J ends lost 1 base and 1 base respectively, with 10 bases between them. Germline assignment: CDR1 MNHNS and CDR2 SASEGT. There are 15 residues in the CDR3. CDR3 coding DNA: TGTGCCAGCAGTGAAGGGGATGGGGGGAACACTGAAGCTTTCTTT. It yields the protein CASSEGDGGNTEAFF.

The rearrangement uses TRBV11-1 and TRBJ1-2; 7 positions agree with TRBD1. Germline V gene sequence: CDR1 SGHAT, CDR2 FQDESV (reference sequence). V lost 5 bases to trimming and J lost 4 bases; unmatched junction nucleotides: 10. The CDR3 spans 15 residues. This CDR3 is CASSPTRPGGYGYTF. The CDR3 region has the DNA TGTGCCAGCAGCCCCACGCGACCAGGGGGCTATGGCTACACCTTC.